The source of this T cell receptor beta chain is a study of T cell clonotyping in hematopoietic cell transplantation. Generated by immunoSEQ multiplex PCR, the TCRdb table keeps only in-frame clones and is missing some. This sample has 75,000 to 95,000 clones; about 95% occur once, and the top ten carry roughly 1.5%. Time point in this sample: recipient sample about 28 days before transplant, after cytoreduction. The material was peripheral blood mononuclear cells, obtained before stem cell transplant. This clonotype was sampled from a woman aged 45-59 years with acute myeloid leukemia. Some clones in this sample may be carry-over from other donors' samples.

CDR3 region: CASSTRQNTGELFF. The CDR3 DNA reads as TGTGCCAGCAGCACTCGACAGAACACCGGGGAGCTGTTTTTT. The chain couples TRBV5-6 to TRBJ2-2; no clear D. The germline V gene encodes CDR1 SGHDT and CDR2 YYEEEE. The CDR3 sequence is 14 residues long. V was cut by 4 bases and J by 1 base, with 8 bases left in between.